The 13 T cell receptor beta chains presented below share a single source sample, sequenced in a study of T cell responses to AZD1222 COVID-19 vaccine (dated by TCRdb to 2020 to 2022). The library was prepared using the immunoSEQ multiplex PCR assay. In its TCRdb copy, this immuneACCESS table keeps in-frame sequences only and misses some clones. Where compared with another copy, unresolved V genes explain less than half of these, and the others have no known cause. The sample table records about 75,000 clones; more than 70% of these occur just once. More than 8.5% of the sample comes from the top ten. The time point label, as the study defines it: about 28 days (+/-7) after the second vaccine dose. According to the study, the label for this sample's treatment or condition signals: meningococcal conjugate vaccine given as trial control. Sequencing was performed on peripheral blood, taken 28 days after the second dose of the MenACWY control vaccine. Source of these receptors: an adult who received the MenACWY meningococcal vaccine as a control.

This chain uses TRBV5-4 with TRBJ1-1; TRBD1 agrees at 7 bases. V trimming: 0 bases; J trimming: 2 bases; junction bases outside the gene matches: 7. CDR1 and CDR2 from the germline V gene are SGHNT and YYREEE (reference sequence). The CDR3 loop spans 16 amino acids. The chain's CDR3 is CASSLGPGQLNTEAFF. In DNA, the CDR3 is TGTGCCAGCAGCTTGGGCCCGGGACAGCTAAACACTGAAGCTTTCTTT.

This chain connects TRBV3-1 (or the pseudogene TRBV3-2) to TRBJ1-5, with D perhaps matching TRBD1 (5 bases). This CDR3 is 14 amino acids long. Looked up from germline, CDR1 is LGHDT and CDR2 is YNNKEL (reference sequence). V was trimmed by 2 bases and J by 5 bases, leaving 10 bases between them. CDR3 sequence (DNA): TGTGCCAGCAGCCAATACGGGACGGATCAGCCCCAGCATTTT. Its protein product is CASSQYGTDQPQHF.

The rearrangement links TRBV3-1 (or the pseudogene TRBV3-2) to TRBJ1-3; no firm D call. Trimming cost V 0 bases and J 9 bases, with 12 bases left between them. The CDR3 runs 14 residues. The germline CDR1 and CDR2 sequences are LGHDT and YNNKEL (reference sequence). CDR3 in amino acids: CASSQDVGLGTIYF. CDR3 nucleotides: TGTGCCAGCAGCCAAGATGTTGGGTTAGGCACCATATATTTT.

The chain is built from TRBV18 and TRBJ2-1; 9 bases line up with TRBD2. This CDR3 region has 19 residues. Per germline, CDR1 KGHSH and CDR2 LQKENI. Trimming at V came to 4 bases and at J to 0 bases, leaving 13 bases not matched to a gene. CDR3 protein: CASSQGPSGVPSSYNEQFF. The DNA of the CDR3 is TGTGCCAGCTCACAGGGCCCTAGCGGGGTTCCAAGCTCCTACAATGAGCAGTTCTTC.

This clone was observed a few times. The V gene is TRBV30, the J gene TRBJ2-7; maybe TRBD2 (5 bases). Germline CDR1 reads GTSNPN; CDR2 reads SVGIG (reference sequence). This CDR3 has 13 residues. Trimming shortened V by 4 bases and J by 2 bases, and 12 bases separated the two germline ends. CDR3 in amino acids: CAWTRATTYEQYF. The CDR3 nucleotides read TGTGCCTGGACGAGGGCTACCACCTACGAGCAGTACTTC.

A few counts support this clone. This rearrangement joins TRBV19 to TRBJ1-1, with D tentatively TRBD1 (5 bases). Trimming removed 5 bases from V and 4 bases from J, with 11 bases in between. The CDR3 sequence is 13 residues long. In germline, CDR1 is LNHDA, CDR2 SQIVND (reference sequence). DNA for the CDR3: TGTGCCAGTAGTTCACAGAGGGGCACTGAAGCTTTCTTT. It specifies CASSSQRGTEAFF. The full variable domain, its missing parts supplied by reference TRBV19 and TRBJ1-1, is DGGITQSPKYLFRKEGQNVTLSCEQNLNHDAMYWYRQDPGQGLRLIYYSQIVNDFQKGDIAEGYSVSREKKESFPLTVTSAQKNPTAFYLCASSSQRGTEAFFGQGTRLTVV.

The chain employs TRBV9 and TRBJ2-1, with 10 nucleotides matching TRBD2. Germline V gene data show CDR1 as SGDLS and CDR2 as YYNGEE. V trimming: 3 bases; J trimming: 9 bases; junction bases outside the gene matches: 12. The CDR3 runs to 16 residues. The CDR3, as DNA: TGTGCCAGCAGCGCCCCGGGACTAGCGAGAGTCGGTGAGCAGTTCTTC. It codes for CASSAPGLARVGEQFF.

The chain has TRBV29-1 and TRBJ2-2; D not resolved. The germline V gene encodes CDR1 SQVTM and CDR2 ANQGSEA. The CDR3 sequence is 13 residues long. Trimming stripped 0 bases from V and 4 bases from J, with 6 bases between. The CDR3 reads CSVEDLITGELFF. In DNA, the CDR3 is TGCAGCGTTGAAGATCTCATCACCGGGGAGCTGTTTTTT.

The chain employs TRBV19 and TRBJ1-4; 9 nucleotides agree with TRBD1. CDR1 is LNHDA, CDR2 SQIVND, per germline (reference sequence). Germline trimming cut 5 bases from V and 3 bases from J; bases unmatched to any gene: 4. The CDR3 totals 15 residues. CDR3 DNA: TGTGCCAGTAGTCTGAGACAGGGGGCTAATGAAAAACTGTTTTTT. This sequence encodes CASSLRQGANEKLFF.

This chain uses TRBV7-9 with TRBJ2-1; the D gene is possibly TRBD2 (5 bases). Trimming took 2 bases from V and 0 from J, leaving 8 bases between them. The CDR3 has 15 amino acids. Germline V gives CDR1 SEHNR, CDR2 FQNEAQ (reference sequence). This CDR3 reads CASSLLTSSYNEQFF. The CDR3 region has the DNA TGTGCCAGCAGCTTACTAACTAGCTCCTACAATGAGCAGTTCTTC.

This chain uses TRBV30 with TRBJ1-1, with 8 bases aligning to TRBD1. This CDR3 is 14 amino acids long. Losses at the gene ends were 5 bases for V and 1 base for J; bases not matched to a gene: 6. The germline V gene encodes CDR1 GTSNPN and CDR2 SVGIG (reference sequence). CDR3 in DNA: TGTGCCTGGGATATGGGACAGGAGAACACTGAAGCTTTCTTT. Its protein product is CAWDMGQENTEAFF.

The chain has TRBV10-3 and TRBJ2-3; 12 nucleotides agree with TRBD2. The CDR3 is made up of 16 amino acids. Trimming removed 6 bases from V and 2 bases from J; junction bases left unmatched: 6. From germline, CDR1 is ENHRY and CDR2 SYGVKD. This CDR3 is CAIRRTSGANTDTQYF. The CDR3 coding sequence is TGTGCCATCAGGAGGACTAGCGGGGCCAACACAGATACGCAGTATTTT.

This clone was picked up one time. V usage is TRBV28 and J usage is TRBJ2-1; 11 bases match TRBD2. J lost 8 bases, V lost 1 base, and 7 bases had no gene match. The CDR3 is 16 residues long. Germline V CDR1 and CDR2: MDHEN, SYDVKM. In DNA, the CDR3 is TGTGCCAGCAGTTTATTGGGCTTAGCGGGGGGGCATGAGCAGTTCTTC. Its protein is CASSLLGLAGGHEQFF.